The clone carrying this TCR beta chain was counted only a few times. This specimen belongs to a study of control samples from healthy donors and cancer patients. Some clones are missing from TCRdb's copy, which holds only in-frame ones; the method was immunoSEQ multiplex PCR. In the table there are about 190,000 clones, approximately 91% of which are singletons. V was pared by 1 base and J by 7 bases, with 1 base of the junction left unmatched. There are 13 residues in the CDR3. Looked up from germline, CDR1 is SGHVS and CDR2 is FQNEAQ. Source material: blood. This sequence was found in a man between 25 and 39 years old in good health. The V call is TRBV7-8, the J call TRBJ2-1; 7 bases line up with TRBD2. The CDR3 here is CASSLELANEQFF. CDR3 in DNA: TGTGCCAGCAGCTTAGAACTAGCGAATGAGCAGTTCTTC.